This T cell receptor beta chain emerged from a study of T cell clonotyping in hematopoietic cell transplantation. Time point of the sample: recipient sample about 28 days before transplant, after cytoreduction. This CDR3 has 14 residues. Germline-derived CDR1 and CDR2 are SGHTA and FQGTGA. V dropped 8 bases and J dropped 4 bases, with 12 bases sitting between them. The assay was immunoSEQ multiplex PCR, and TCRdb's table has in-frame clones only and misses some. The data hold approximately 20,000 clones, with approximately 85% observed a single time. The clonotype comes from a man between 50 and 59 years old with acute myeloid leukemia. Some clones in this sample may be carry-over from other donors' samples. This chain links TRBV7-3 with TRBJ2-6, with TRBD2 as a possible D gene (5 bases). Source: peripheral blood mononuclear cells, taken before stem cell transplant. CDR3 region: CASGRAGGANVLTF. The DNA for the CDR3 is TGTGCCAGCGGCCGGGCGGGCGGGGCCAACGTCCTGACTTTC.